Listed below are T cell receptor beta chains from one sample, sequenced in a study of blood T cell repertoires in COVID-19. The repertoire was sequenced with immunoSEQ multiplex PCR; TCRdb's copy has only in-frame clones and lacks some. The data hold 300,000 to 350,000 clones, with around 87% observed a single time. The sequencing sample was made of PBMCs or T cells enriched from blood (not recorded which). The receptors stem from a young woman with acute COVID-19. Each CDR3 is given without its conserved first and last residue. The D gene is left open where the match is weak.

CDR3 protein | D gene | V gene
SASHSPTGRDTQY | TRBD1 | TRBV20-1
ASSLRGRGLSYEQY | NA | TRBV21-1
ASSLAGANEQF | NA | TRBV11-3
ASSEWVASGGEETQY | TRBD2 | TRBV10-2
ASSFLYQETQY | NA | TRBV28
ASSSDRGRWNTYNEQF | TRBD1 | TRBV28
ASSLVSSSSYNEQF | NA | TRBV7-9
ASSQFDEQF | NA | TRBV3-1/TRBV3-2
ASSQDRTGGETQY | TRBD1 | TRBV4-2
ASSLGLGGSTEAF | NA | TRBV4-2
ASSFVNGRGGETQY | TRBD2 | TRBV5-1
ASSVAGGPSSYNEQF | TRBD2 | TRBV9
ASSGQGGHTEAF | TRBD1 | TRBV9
ASSIERVRVSNQPQH | NA | TRBV19
ASSFSGELF | NA | TRBV28
ASSGRDREGGAQY | TRBD1 | TRBV7-6
ASSPGTSGRRGEQF | TRBD2 | TRBV28
ASSEEAGGRYDTQY | TRBD2 | TRBV6-1
ASSYRRALYNEQF | NA | TRBV6-5